This entry features one TCR beta chain sequence. Germline V gives CDR1 LGHNA, CDR2 YSLEER. The CDR3 totals 13 residues. The ends were cut back, 3 bases at V and 5 bases at J, with 10 bases in the middle. This entry is derived from a study of T cells after yellow fever vaccination. Template switching by 5'RACE produced TCR cDNA, adding a universal primer site and UMIs. TCRdb reprocessed the 5' RACE reads with MiXCR, giving one entry per CDR3 protein. The data show about 240,000 distinct CDR3 sequences, 6.9% seen once. This clonotype was sampled from a man aged 30 to 45 who received the YFV17D yellow fever vaccine. This specimen consisted of CD4+ T cells sorted from PBMCs, obtained 15 days after the yellow fever booster vaccination. The chain couples TRBV4-3 to TRBJ2-5, with TRBD2 as a possible D gene (6 bases). CDR3 sequence reads: CASSHGRGETQYF. CDR3 sequence (DNA): TGCGCCAGCAGCCATGGTCGGGGGGAGACCCAGTACTTC.